This TCR beta chain is from a study of read filtering for tumor transcriptome and immune sequencing. Study-wide context: R-ISS stage counts were under ten for I, roughly 15 for II, about seven for III. Findings and caveats of the study: IR-seq and RNA-seq agreed better without single-read clonotypes. Compared with RNA-seq, IR-seq gave much higher clonotype depth and reliability.

Every patient had bone marrow sampled while the disease was active. This clonotype was counted many times. What it recognizes is unknown. CDR1 DFQATT and CDR2 SNEGSKA come from the germline V gene (reference sequence). The CDR3 runs to 15 residues. The germline V and J ends were trimmed by 1 base and 4 bases, with 17 bases remaining between them. From roughly 400 ng of RNA, a library with molecular barcoded alpha/delta and beta/gamma adaptors was made. TCRdb fed the reads into MiXCR, producing one record per CDR3 protein. The sample shows 42,000 or so distinct CDR3 sequences, about an eighth of them seen only once.

The clonotype was recovered from a donor at least 40 years old with multiple myeloma. The material sequenced was a population of CD138-negative cells sorted from bone marrow. The chain couples TRBV20-1 to TRBJ2-7; possible D gene TRBD1, 6 bases. CDR3 sequence reads: CSARVWGRQVYEQYF. Here the CDR3 DNA reads TGCAGTGCTAGAGTATGGGGGAGACAGGTTTACGAGCAGTACTTC.